The 7 T cell receptor beta chains presented below share a single source sample, sequenced in a study of blood T cells in healthy people across ages. Using a J-beta primer mix together with a sample-barcoded 5' primer, a second PCR was run for 7 to 11 cycles. MiXCR, applied by TCRdb to the 5' RACE reads, yields one record per CDR3 protein. This table has around 790,000 distinct CDR3 sequences, around two fifths appearing once. Source material: blood. The receptors originated from a man aged 55 to 70 in good health.

The CDR3 region is CASSLTTGTSYNEQYF. The CDR3 DNA is TGTGCCAGCAGTTTGACGACAGGGACCTCCTACAATGAGCAGTACTTC. The V call is TRBV28, the J call TRBJ2-1; TRBD1 aligns across 7 bases. The J call is uncertain, as TRBJ2-7 better fits the DNA end. Per germline, CDR1 MDHEN and CDR2 SYDVKM. The length of the CDR3 is 16 residues.

This chain uses TRBV5-1 with TRBJ2-1; D is unresolved. CDR1 is SGHRS and CDR2 is YFSETQ in the germline V gene. Trimming pared 0 bases from V and 9 bases from J, leaving 13 bases between. The CDR3 loop spans 14 amino acids. The CDR3 here is CASSLEVGATEQFF. In DNA form, the CDR3 reads TGCGCCAGCAGCTTGGAGGTAGGAGCGACTGAGCAGTTCTTC.

V gene TRBV7-2 combines with J gene TRBJ1-2; D gene ambiguous. The CDR3 is 12 amino acids. CDR1 is SGHTA and CDR2 is FQGNSA in the germline V gene. V was shortened by 3 bases and J by 8 bases, with 10 bases between the two germline ends. The CDR3 loop is CASSLQNGGYTF. The CDR3 DNA reads TGTGCCAGCAGCTTGCAGAACGGGGGCTACACCTTC. Complete variable domain (other parts from reference TRBV7-2 and TRBJ1-2): GAGVSQSPSNKVTEKGKDVELRCDPISGHTALYWYRQSLGQGLEFLIYFQGNSAPDKSGLPSDRFSAERTGGSVSTLTIQRTQQEDSAVYLCASSLQNGGYTFGSGTRLTVV.

The chain carries TRBV12-3 or TRBV12-4 and TRBJ1-1, with D possibly TRBD1 on 6 matching bases. Trimming removed 8 bases from V and 4 bases from J, with 17 bases in between. CDR3 size: 14 residues. The CDR3, as DNA: TGTGCCAGCCCGTCTGGGGGGCTGCTCACTGAAGCTTTCTTT. Encoded protein: CASPSGGLLTEAFF.

This rearrangement joins TRBV6-6 to TRBJ2-6; 7 bases line up with TRBD1. This CDR3 spans 17 amino acids. V lost 7 bases, J lost 0 bases, and 9 bases stayed unmatched. Germline assignment: CDR1 MNHNY and CDR2 SVGAGI (reference sequence). CDR3 bases: TGTGCCAGCACCCAACCAGGGGGTAGCTCTGGGGCCAACGTCCTGACTTTC. This sequence encodes CASTQPGGSSGANVLTF.

The chain uses TRBV5-1 and TRBJ2-3; either TRBD1 or TRBD2 may supply D (6 bases each). V was pared by 4 bases and J by 2 bases, with 17 bases between. This CDR3 spans 16 amino acids. The germline CDR1 and CDR2 sequences are SGHRS and YFSETQ. The CDR3 protein is CASSIFLGGPTDTQYF. CDR3 DNA sequence: TGCGCCAGCAGCATTTTCCTCGGGGGCCCCACAGATACGCAGTATTTT.

This clonotype was seen many times. This chain connects TRBV11-3 to TRBJ1-4; no definite D call. The CDR3 has 15 residues. V lost 3 bases and J lost 2, with 10 bases in between. Looked up from germline, CDR1 is SGHNT and CDR2 is YENEEA. The CDR3 nucleotides read TGTGCCAGCAGCTTTGATGCGTCTACTAATGAAAAACTGTTTTTT. It yields the protein CASSFDASTNEKLFF.